The 22 T cell receptor beta chains below were found in one sample sequenced in a study of beta chain features in type 1 diabetes. Isolated RNA was reverse transcribed in full, so expressed TCRB transcripts were sequenced. Libraries were prepared by immunoSEQ multiplex PCR; TCRdb keeps only in-frame clonotypes and omits some of them. The data hold around 400,000 clones, with about 12% observed a single time. Sequenced input: naive CD4+ T cells from blood. These TCRs come from a man aged 18 to 29 in good health.

This chain links TRBV5-6 with TRBJ1-5, with 8 nucleotides matching TRBD1. This CDR3 region has 16 residues. The germline V gene encodes CDR1 SGHDT and CDR2 YYEEEE. Trimming took 7 bases from V and 2 from J; bases not matched to a gene: 11. The CDR3 region is CASERQGRGGNQPQHF. The CDR3 DNA is TGTGCCAGCGAACGACAGGGGCGGGGAGGCAATCAGCCCCAGCATTTT. The full variable domain, completed using reference TRBV5-6 and TRBJ1-5, is DAGVTQSPTHLIKTRGQQVTLRCSPKSGHDTVSWYQQALGQGPQFIFQYYEEEERQRGNFPDRFSGHQFPNYSSELNVNALLLGDSALYLCASERQGRGGNQPQHFGDGTRLSIL.

This clone was detected ten times or more. This chain joins TRBV7-9 and TRBJ1-2; 9 nucleotides match TRBD1. The junction had 3 bases not matched to a gene; V was cut back by 4 bases and J by 3 bases. Germline loops: CDR1 SEHNR, CDR2 FQNEAQ (reference sequence). The CDR3 sequence is 14 residues long. The CDR3 sequence is CASSSGTGYYGYTF. CDR3 nucleotides: TGTGCCAGCAGCTCAGGGACAGGGTACTATGGCTACACCTTC.

This clone was observed a handful of times. The V and J genes are TRBV30 and TRBJ2-3; 10 nucleotides match TRBD1. This CDR3 is 13 amino acids long. Germline V gives CDR1 GTSNPN, CDR2 SVGIG (reference sequence). Germline trimming cut 2 bases from V and 5 bases from J; bases unmatched to any gene: 1. CDR3 sequence reads: CAWSWDRGDTQYF. DNA of the CDR3: TGTGCCTGGAGTTGGGACAGGGGAGATACGCAGTATTTT.

The chain links TRBV7-2 to TRBJ2-3; 11 nucleotides align to TRBD2. Germline V gene sequence: CDR1 SGHTA, CDR2 FQGNSA. The CDR3 runs 18 residues. The ends lost 0 bases at V and 3 bases at J; junction bases unmatched: 8. In nucleotides, the CDR3 is TGTGCCAGCAGCTTAGCTAGCCTAGCGGGGGGTAATACAGATACGCAGTATTTT. This sequence encodes CASSLASLAGGNTDTQYF. Full variable domain (outside the CDR3, taken from reference TRBV7-2 and TRBJ2-3): GAGVSQSPSNKVTEKGKDVELRCDPISGHTALYWYRQSLGQGLEFLIYFQGNSAPDKSGLPSDRFSAERTGGSVSTLTIQRTQQEDSAVYLCASSLASLAGGNTDTQYFGPGTRLTVL.

This clone was seen a few times. The chain joins TRBV20-1 to TRBJ2-1; D is uncertain. CDR1 is DFQATT, CDR2 SNEGSKA, per germline (reference sequence). The ends were cut back, 2 bases at V and 9 bases at J, with 8 bases in the middle. This CDR3 is built from 11 residues. This chain's CDR3 is CSARSPGEQFF. The CDR3 coding sequence is TGCAGTGCTAGATCCCCCGGTGAGCAGTTCTTC.

V gene TRBV5-1 combines with J gene TRBJ1-3; the D is unclear. This CDR3 has 16 residues. The germline gives CDR1 SGHRS, CDR2 YFSETQ. V dropped 0 bases and J dropped 3 bases, with 13 bases sitting between them. The CDR3 region has the DNA TGCGCCAGCAGCTTGGCGGACGGGAGGGATGGAAACACCATATATTTT. It is translated as CASSLADGRDGNTIYF.

This sequence joins TRBV6-5 and TRBJ2-7; D possibly corresponds to TRBD1 (6 bases). The CDR3 is made up of 14 amino acids. Trimming stripped 7 bases from V and 0 bases from J, with 13 bases between. CDR1 and CDR2 (germline): MNHEY, SVGAGI. The CDR3 region is CASTRDRYSYEQYF. CDR3 DNA sequence: TGTGCCAGCACTCGAGACAGGTACTCCTACGAGCAGTACTTC.

V usage is TRBV7-2 and J usage is TRBJ2-5, with D perhaps TRBD1 (5 bases). Looked up from germline, CDR1 is SGHTA and CDR2 is FQGNSA. The CDR3 runs to 13 residues. The ends were cut back, 5 bases at V and 5 bases at J, with 12 bases in the middle. CDR3 nucleotide sequence: TGTGCCAGCAGCACAACGTGGGGCGAGACCCAGTACTTC. This codes for CASSTTWGETQYF.

This clone was observed a handful of times. In nucleotides, the CDR3 is TGTGCCAGCAGCTTACAAGGACAACTCCACTATGGCTACACCTTC. Its protein is CASSLQGQLHYGYTF. The V gene is TRBV13, the J gene TRBJ1-2; D possibly corresponds to TRBD1 (5 bases). The V gene's germline CDR1 is PRHDT and CDR2 FYEKMQ (reference sequence). V was clipped by 2 bases and J by 3 bases, with 13 bases between them. The CDR3 is 15 residues long.

This clone appeared a few times. This chain uses TRBV7-2 with TRBJ2-7, with 9 positions matching TRBD2. Unmatched junction bases numbered 2, after V lost 1 base and J lost 1 base. This CDR3 has 15 residues. Germline lookup yields CDR1 SGHTA and CDR2 FQGNSA. The chain's CDR3 is CASSLELAGSYEQYF. In DNA form, the CDR3 reads TGTGCCAGCAGCTTAGAGCTAGCGGGGTCCTACGAGCAGTACTTC.

The chain employs TRBV28 and TRBJ1-5; D unresolved. Trimming shortened V by 4 bases and J by 2 bases, and 12 bases separated the two germline ends. Germline V CDR1 and CDR2: MDHEN, SYDVKM. CDR3 length: 15 residues. CDR3 loop: CASSWSSKGNQPQHF. The CDR3 nucleotides read TGTGCCAGCAGTTGGAGTTCGAAGGGCAATCAGCCCCAGCATTTT. Together with reference TRBV28 and TRBJ1-5, the CDR3 gives the full variable domain: DVKVTQSSRYLVKRTGEKVFLECVQDMDHENMFWYRQDPGLGLRLIYFSYDVKMKEKGDIPEGYSVSREKKERFSLILESASTNQTSMYLCASSWSSKGNQPQHFGDGTRLSIL.

A single count supports this clone. The rearrangement joins TRBV28 to TRBJ2-1, with D unclear. The germline V gene encodes CDR1 MDHEN and CDR2 SYDVKM. The CDR3 spans 12 residues. V shed 5 bases and J shed 6 bases, with 8 bases lying between them. The CDR3 region is CASSRAPNEQFF. For the CDR3, the DNA is TGTGCCAGCAGTCGCGCGCCCAATGAGCAGTTCTTC.

The CDR3 DNA sequence: TGTGCCAGCAGTTTTGTCGGCAGGGGGGAAGAGACCCAGTACTTC. Translated: CASSFVGRGEETQYF. The chain couples TRBV28 to TRBJ2-5; possibly TRBD1 for D (7 bases). V was cut by 3 bases and J by 3 bases, with 14 bases left in between. Germline lookup yields CDR1 MDHEN and CDR2 SYDVKM. The CDR3 contains 15 residues.

There are a few counts of this clone. V and J are TRBV29-1 and TRBJ2-7, with TRBD2 matching 12 bases. The J segment lost 2 bases and the V segment lost 4 bases, leaving 3 bases of the junction unmatched. The CDR3 spans 14 residues. Germline-derived CDR1 and CDR2 are SQVTM and ANQGSEA. CDR3 amino acids: CSVGPSGRAYEQYF. The CDR3 nucleotides are TGCAGCGTTGGGCCTAGCGGGAGGGCCTACGAGCAGTACTTC.

This clone showed up just once. The chain has TRBV2 and TRBJ2-1; no clear D gene. Trimming took off 7 bases at V and 5 bases at J, with 12 bases between the two ends. The CDR3 spans 13 residues. Germline V lookup: CDR1 SNHLY, CDR2 FYNNEI. The CDR3 DNA sequence: TGTGCCAGCACCGTAAATCTAGACAATGAGCAGTTCTTC. It codes for CASTVNLDNEQFF. The full variable domain, with the rest looked up from reference TRBV2 and TRBJ2-1, is EPEVTQTPSHQVTQMGQEVILRCVPISNHLYFYWYRQILGQKVEFLVSFYNNEISEKSEIFDDQFSVERPDGSNFTLKIRSTKLEDSAMYFCASTVNLDNEQFFGPGTRLTVL.

V is TRBV7-2 and J is TRBJ2-5; TRBD2 matches at 9 bases. J lost 4 bases, V lost 5 bases, and 8 bases had no gene match. In germline, CDR1 is SGHTA, CDR2 FQGNSA. CDR3 size: 15 residues. CDR3 residues: CASSRGAGGRETQYF. CDR3 nucleotide sequence: TGTGCCAGCAGCCGCGGGGCGGGAGGGCGAGAGACCCAGTACTTC.

A few counts support this clone. The chain employs TRBV28 and TRBJ1-5; D is uncertain. CDR3 size: 13 residues. Germline CDR1 and CDR2: MDHEN and SYDVKM. Trimming pared 3 bases from V and 0 bases from J, leaving 3 bases between. CDR3 sequence reads: CASSFNSNQPQHF. CDR3 bases: TGTGCCAGCAGTTTTAATAGCAATCAGCCCCAGCATTTT.

This clone turned up a few times. This chain uses TRBV7-3 with TRBJ1-2; 9 nucleotides line up with TRBD1. Losses at the gene ends were 5 bases for V and 7 bases for J; bases not matched to a gene: 11. The CDR3 is made up of 15 amino acids. Germline CDR1 SGHTA, CDR2 FQGTGA. As DNA, the CDR3 is TGTGCCAGCAGCCGAGACGGGACAGGGAGAGGTGGCTACACCTTC. As protein: CASSRDGTGRGGYTF.

This clone was seen a handful of times. The sample has other DNA sequences that encode this CDR3 too. The chain links TRBV30 to TRBJ2-3, with D unresolved. The V gene lost 2 bases and the J gene lost 2 bases, with 5 bases spanning the gap. Germline CDR1 reads GTSNPN; CDR2 reads SVGIG (reference sequence). This CDR3 has 12 amino acids. CDR3: CAWSPSTDTQYF. The CDR3 DNA reads as TGTGCCTGGAGTCCTTCCACAGATACGCAGTATTTT. Filled out from reference TRBV30 and TRBJ2-3, the complete variable domain reads SQTIHQWPATLVQPVGSPLSLECTVEGTSNPNLYWYRQAAGRGLQLLFYSVGIGQISSEVPQNLSASRPQDRQFILSSKKLLLSDSGFYLCAWSPSTDTQYFGPGTRLTVL.

This chain uses TRBV28 with TRBJ2-7; the D is unclear. Per the germline V gene, CDR1 is MDHEN and CDR2 is SYDVKM. CDR3 length: 13 residues. Trimming stripped 2 bases from V and 1 base from J, with 6 bases between. The CDR3 region has the DNA TGTGCCAGCAGTTTAACAATTTCCTACGAGCAGTACTTC. Protein sequence: CASSLTISYEQYF.

This clone has only a few counts. V usage is TRBV19 and J usage is TRBJ1-2; 12 bases map to TRBD1. J lost 6 bases, V lost 7 bases, and 9 bases had no gene match. Germline V gene sequence: CDR1 LNHDA, CDR2 SQIVND (reference sequence). CDR3 length: 15 amino acids. CDR3 region: CASTTGTGGIDGYTF. The DNA for the CDR3 is TGTGCCAGTACTACCGGGACAGGGGGCATTGATGGCTACACCTTC.

This clone was recorded a few times. The rearrangement links TRBV11-2 to TRBJ1-1; TRBD1 aligns across 9 bases. This CDR3 has 18 amino acids. Germline loops: CDR1 SGHAT, CDR2 FQNNGV. V was clipped by 4 bases and J by 4 bases; unmatched bases: 16. The CDR3 region has the DNA TGTGCCAGCAGCTCCCAATACTACAGGGGGCGCGTGGGCACTGAAGCTTTCTTT. The encoded protein is CASSSQYYRGRVGTEAFF.